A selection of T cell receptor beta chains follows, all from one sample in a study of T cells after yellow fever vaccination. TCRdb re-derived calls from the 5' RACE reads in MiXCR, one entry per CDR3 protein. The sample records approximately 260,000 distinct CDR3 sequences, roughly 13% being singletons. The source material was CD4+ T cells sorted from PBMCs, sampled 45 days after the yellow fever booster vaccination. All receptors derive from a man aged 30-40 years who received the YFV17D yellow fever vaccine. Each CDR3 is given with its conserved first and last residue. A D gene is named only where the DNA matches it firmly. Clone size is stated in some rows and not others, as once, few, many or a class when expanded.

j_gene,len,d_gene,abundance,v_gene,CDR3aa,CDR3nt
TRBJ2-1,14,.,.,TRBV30,CAWTFGSRNNEQFF,TGTGCCTGGACATTCGGGAGTAGGAACAATGAGCAGTTCTTC
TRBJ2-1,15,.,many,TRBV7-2,CASTQGGGVPKEQFF,TGTGCCAGCACCCAAGGTGGGGGTGTCCCCAAAGAGCAGTTCTTC
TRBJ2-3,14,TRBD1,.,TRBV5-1,CASSSQGAKDTQYF,TGCGCCAGCAGCTCACAGGGGGCGAAAGATACGCAGTATTTT
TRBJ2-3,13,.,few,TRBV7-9,CASSLAPQDTQYF,TGTGCCAGCAGCTTAGCGCCGCAAGATACGCAGTATTTT
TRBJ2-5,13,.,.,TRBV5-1,CASSRQYQETQYF,TGCGCCAGCAGCCGACAGTACCAAGAGACCCAGTACTTC
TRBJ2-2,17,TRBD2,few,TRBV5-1,CASSLRTSGMNTGELFF,TGCGCCAGCAGCTTGAGGACTAGCGGGATGAACACCGGGGAGCTGTTTTTT
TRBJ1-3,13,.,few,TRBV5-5,CASSLESGNTIYF,TGTGCCAGCAGCCTGGAATCTGGAAACACCATATATTTT
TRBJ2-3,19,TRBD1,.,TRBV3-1,CASSQYLGDRVWNTDTQYF,TGTGCCAGCAGCCAGTACCTAGGGGACAGGGTGTGGAACACAGATACGCAGTATTTT
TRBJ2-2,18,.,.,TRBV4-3,CASSQDPHSGANTGELFF,TGCGCCAGCAGCCAAGATCCCCACTCCGGGGCGAACACCGGGGAGCTGTTTTTT
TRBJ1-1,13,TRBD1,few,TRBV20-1,CSAIRTGGTEAFF,TGCAGTGCTATTCGGACAGGGGGGACTGAAGCTTTCTTT
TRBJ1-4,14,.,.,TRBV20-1,CSARSPQPTEKLFF,TGCAGTGCTAGATCCCCCCAACCTACTGAAAAACTGTTTTTT
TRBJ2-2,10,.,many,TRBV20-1,CSAMKGELFF,TGCAGTGCTATGAAAGGGGAGCTGTTTTTT
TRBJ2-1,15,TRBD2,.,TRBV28,CASNPTSGVKDEQFF,TGTGCCAGCAACCCGACTAGCGGGGTTAAAGATGAGCAGTTCTTC
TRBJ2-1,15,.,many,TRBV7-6,CASSLGTPGYNEQFF,TGTGCCAGCAGCTTAGGGACCCCCGGCTACAATGAGCAGTTCTTC
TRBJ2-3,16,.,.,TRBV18,CASSTFRGLGTDTQYF,TGTGCCAGCTCAACGTTTCGCGGACTTGGTACAGATACGCAGTATTTT
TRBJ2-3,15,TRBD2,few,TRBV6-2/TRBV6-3,CASSGLAGATDTQYF,TGTGCCAGCAGCGGACTAGCGGGAGCAACAGATACGCAGTATTTT
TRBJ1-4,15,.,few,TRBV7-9,CASSRRAPTNEKLFF,TGTGCCAGCAGCCGTAGGGCCCCAACTAATGAAAAACTGTTTTTT
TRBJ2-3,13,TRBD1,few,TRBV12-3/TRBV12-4,CASRADRRNTQYF,TGTGCCAGCAGAGCGGACAGGAGAAATACGCAGTATTTT
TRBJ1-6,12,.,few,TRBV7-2,CASSLRYSPLHF,TGTGCCAGCAGCTTACGGTATTCACCCCTCCACTTT
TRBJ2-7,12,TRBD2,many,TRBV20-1,CSASASGRILYF,TGCAGTGCTAGCGCTAGCGGGAGGATCCTGTACTTC
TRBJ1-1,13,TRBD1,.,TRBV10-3,CAKRGQLNTEAFF,TGTGCCAAGAGGGGACAGTTGAACACTGAAGCTTTCTTT
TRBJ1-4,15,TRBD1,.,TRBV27,CASSRKTGSQEKLFF,TGTGCCAGCAGTCGTAAGACAGGGAGCCAGGAAAAACTGTTTTTT
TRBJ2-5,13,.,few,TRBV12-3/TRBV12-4,CASSSRHQETQYF,TGTGCCAGCAGTTCGCGGCACCAAGAGACCCAGTACTTC
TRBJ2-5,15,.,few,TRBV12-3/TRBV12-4,CASRYRLDPGETQYF,TGTGCCAGCAGATACCGGCTGGACCCAGGCGAGACCCAGTACTTC
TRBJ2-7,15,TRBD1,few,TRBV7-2,CASSSPDRGRYEQYF,TGTGCCAGCAGTTCTCCGGACAGGGGGCGCTACGAGCAGTACTTC
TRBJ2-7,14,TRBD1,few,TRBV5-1,CASTQEGAWYEQYF,TGCGCCAGCACACAAGAGGGGGCCTGGTACGAGCAGTACTTC
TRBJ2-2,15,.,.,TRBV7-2,CASSSAVGATGELFF,TGTGCCAGCAGCTCGGCAGTGGGAGCCACCGGGGAGCTGTTTTTT
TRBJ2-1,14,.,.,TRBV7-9,CASSLGLSPFEQFF,TGTGCCAGCAGCTTAGGATTGTCGCCGTTTGAGCAGTTCTTC
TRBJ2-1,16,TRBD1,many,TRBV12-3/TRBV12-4,CASSQTGYSSYNEQFF,TGTGCCAGCAGCCAGACAGGGTACAGCTCCTACAATGAGCAGTTCTTC
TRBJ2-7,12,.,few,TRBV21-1,CASSVRFYEQYF,TGTGCCAGCAGCGTCCGTTTCTACGAGCAGTACTTC
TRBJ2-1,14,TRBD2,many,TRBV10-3,CAIRKTSGIDEQFF,TGTGCCATCAGAAAAACTAGCGGGATTGATGAGCAGTTCTTC
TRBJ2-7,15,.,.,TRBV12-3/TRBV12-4,CASRLIFGTSYEQYF,TGTGCCAGCAGACTCATATTCGGGACCTCCTACGAGCAGTACTTC
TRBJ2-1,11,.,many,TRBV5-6,CASSLVGRQFF,TGTGCCAGCAGCTTGGTGGGAAGGCAGTTCTTC
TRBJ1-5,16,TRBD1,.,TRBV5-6,CASSSNRDRVYQPQHF,TGTGCCAGCAGCTCAAACCGGGACAGAGTCTATCAGCCCCAGCATTTT
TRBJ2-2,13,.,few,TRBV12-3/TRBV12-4,CASSQGSTGELFF,TGTGCCAGCAGTCAGGGGAGCACCGGGGAGCTGTTTTTT
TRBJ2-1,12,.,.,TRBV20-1,CSARRDSNEQFF,TGCAGTGCTAGAAGGGACTCCAATGAGCAGTTCTTC
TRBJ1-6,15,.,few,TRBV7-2,CASSLVAGWDSPLHF,TGTGCCAGCAGCTTAGTGGCAGGGTGGGATTCACCCCTCCACTTT
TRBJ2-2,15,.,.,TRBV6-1,CATGFPSLNTGELFF,TGTGCCACGGGTTTCCCCTCTCTGAACACCGGGGAGCTGTTTTTT
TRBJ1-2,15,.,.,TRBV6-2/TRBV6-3,CASSLTPDRDYGYTF,TGTGCCAGCAGTTTGACCCCCGACCGGGACTATGGCTACACCTTC
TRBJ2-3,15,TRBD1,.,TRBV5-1,CASSLGTGGRDTQYF,TGCGCCAGCAGTCTCGGGACAGGGGGCCGAGATACGCAGTATTTT
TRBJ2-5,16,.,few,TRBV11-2,CASSLVAGGAVETQYF,TGTGCCAGCAGCTTAGTGGCGGGTGGGGCGGTGGAGACCCAGTACTTC
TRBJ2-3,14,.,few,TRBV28,CASSLDSPTDTQYF,TGCGCCAGCAGCTTGGACTCGCCCACAGATACGCAGTATTTT
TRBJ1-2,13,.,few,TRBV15,CATSRGANYGYTF,TGTGCCACCAGCAGAGGTGCTAACTATGGCTACACCTTC
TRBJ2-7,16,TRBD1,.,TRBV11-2,CASRHDRQGLAYEQYF,TGTGCCAGCAGGCACGACCGACAGGGGTTGGCCTACGAGCAGTACTTC
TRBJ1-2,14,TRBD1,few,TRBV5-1,CASSLGQLTAGYTF,TGCGCCAGCAGCCTGGGACAGCTAACTGCTGGCTACACCTTC
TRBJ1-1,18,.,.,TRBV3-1,CASSRPLNSGGPNTEAFF,TGTGCCAGCAGCCGACCGCTAAATAGTGGGGGCCCGAACACTGAAGCTTTCTTT
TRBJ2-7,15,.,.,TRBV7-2,CASSREEATNYEQYF,TGTGCCAGCAGCCGGGAAGAAGCCACTAACTACGAGCAGTACTTC
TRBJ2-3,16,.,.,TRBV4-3,CASSRSGTNPTDTQYF,TGCGCCAGCAGCCGTTCCGGGACGAACCCCACAGATACGCAGTATTTT
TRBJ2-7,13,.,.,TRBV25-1,CASSTQGTYEQYF,TGTGCCAGCAGTACCCAGGGGACCTACGAGCAGTACTTC
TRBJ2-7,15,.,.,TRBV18,CASSPTVVSTYAQYF,TGTGCCAGCTCACCGACAGTAGTCTCTACCTACGCGCAGTACTTC
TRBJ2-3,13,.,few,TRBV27,CASRDQGTDTQYF,TGTGCCAGCAGGGACCAGGGCACAGATACGCAGTATTTT
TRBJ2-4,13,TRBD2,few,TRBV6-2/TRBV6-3,CASGREGRNIQYF,TGTGCCAGCGGGCGGGAGGGGCGAAACATTCAGTACTTC
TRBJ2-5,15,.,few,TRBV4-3,CASSQARGAGETQYF,TGCGCCAGCAGCCAAGCGAGGGGGGCAGGGGAGACCCAGTACTTC
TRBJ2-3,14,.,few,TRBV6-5,CASSYRAPTDTQYF,TGTGCCAGCAGTTACCGGGCCCCAACAGATACGCAGTATTTT
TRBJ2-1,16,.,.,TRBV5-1,CASSLFGGAPYNEQFF,TGCGCCAGCAGCTTGTTTGGGGGAGCACCCTACAATGAGCAGTTCTTC